This T cell receptor beta chain was retrieved from a study of CD8 T cells in Susac syndrome. The multiple sclerosis control group consisted of treatment-naive patients whose relapsing-remitting disease, which was either stable or active, fulfilled revised McDonald criteria. Trimming cost V 2 bases and J 5 bases, with 12 bases left between them. The V gene's germline CDR1 is MNHEY and CDR2 SMNVEV (reference sequence). This CDR3 region has 14 residues. Random hexamers were used to reverse transcribe an amount of about 0.45 to 1 ug RNA. TCRdb fed the immunoSEQ multiplex PCR reads into MiXCR, producing one record per CDR3 protein. This table holds 77,000 or so distinct CDR3 sequences, about 95% found once.

The chain carries TRBV27 and TRBJ2-5, with D possibly TRBD1 on 5 matching bases. The source material was CD8+ T cells from PBMCs. The clonotype originates from a human donor with multiple sclerosis. In nucleotides, the CDR3 is TGTGCCAGCAGTTTAGGGGCAGGGTGGGAGACCCAGTACTTC. Its protein is CASSLGAGWETQYF.